This is a list of T cell receptor beta chains from one sample in a study of chemoradiotherapy in HPV16-positive cancers. TCRdb's copy holds only in-frame clones and misses some; the assay was immunoSEQ multiplex PCR. The data show approximately 23,000 clones, with 85% to 95% seen just once and 22% held by the top ten. The sequenced sample was blood, obtained from a patient who underwent chemoradiotherapy. Source of these receptors: a human donor with HPV-associated anogenital cancer. The CDR3 runs from the conserved cysteine through the conserved F or W. D genes are given only for firm matches. Clone size is not always given. Where it is, it says once, few, many or a class for expanded clones.

clone_size	v_call	d_call	j_call	cdr3_nt	cdr3_aa
NA	TRBV7-2	NA	TRBJ1-3	TGTGCCAGCAGCTTAGATCGGGGACCGAACTCTGGAAACACCATATATTTT	CASSLDRGPNSGNTIYF
NA	TRBV18	NA	TRBJ2-2	TGTGCCAGCCCGAAAGCGGATTCGAACACCGGGGAGCTGTTTTTT	CASPKADSNTGELFF
NA	TRBV6-5	NA	TRBJ2-7	TGTGCCAGCAGTGCCCCGTGGGAGGAGCAGTACTTC	CASSAPWEEQYF
once	TRBV10-3	NA	TRBJ2-2	TGTGCCATCAGCCCGGGACGGGGCACCGGGGAGCTGTTTTTT	CAISPGRGTGELFF
NA	TRBV19	TRBD2	TRBJ2-7	TGTGCCAGTAGTTCCCGACTAGCGGGAGGGATCGAGCAGTACTTC	CASSSRLAGGIEQYF
NA	TRBV4-2	TRBD2	TRBJ2-1	TGTGCCAGCAGCCAAGGCGGGGGGGCCCTCTACAATGAGCAGTTCTTC	CASSQGGGALYNEQFF
NA	TRBV5-4	NA	TRBJ2-1	TGTGCCACGCAGGAGGGGGGCTTATCCTACAATGAGCAGTTCTTC	CATQEGGLSYNEQFF
NA	TRBV18	NA	TRBJ2-2	TGTGCCAGCTCACCAGGGTGGAACACCGGGGAGCTGTTTTTT	CASSPGWNTGELFF
NA	TRBV5-1	NA	TRBJ2-1	TGCGCCAGCAACATTGGGGTTCAGGGGACCTACAATGAGCAGTTCTTC	CASNIGVQGTYNEQFF
NA	TRBV28	NA	TRBJ1-2	TGTGCCAGCAGTTTATCAGGAAGGAGTGGCTACACCTTC	CASSLSGRSGYTF
NA	TRBV5-1	TRBD1	TRBJ1-1	TGCGCCAGCAGCCGACAGGGGGACACTGAAGCTTTCTTT	CASSRQGDTEAFF
NA	TRBV5-1	NA	TRBJ2-2	TGCGCCAGCAGCCAGAACACCGGGGAGCTGTTTTTT	CASSQNTGELFF
once	TRBV28	NA	TRBJ2-7	TGTGCCAGCAGTGCTTCCGGGACGGGAAGAGACGAGCAGTACTTC	CASSASGTGRDEQYF
NA	TRBV7-9	NA	TRBJ2-1	TGTGCCAGCAGCTCGACAGGTATTGGGCAGTTCTTC	CASSSTGIGQFF
NA	TRBV5-6	NA	TRBJ2-3	TGTGCCAGCAGCTTGGGTTACACAAGCACAGATACGCAGTATTTT	CASSLGYTSTDTQYF
NA	TRBV4-1	NA	TRBJ1-1	TGCGCCAGCCGCGCCGGGGCAGCCCGAAGGAACACTGAAGCTTTCTTT	CASRAGAARRNTEAFF
NA	TRBV11-2	NA	TRBJ1-1	TGTGCCAGCAGCCCTGGGGGGGGTTACGGTGCTGAAGCTTTCTTT	CASSPGGGYGAEAFF
NA	TRBV1	NA	TRBJ2-7	TGCACCAGCAGCCCCCGACGGGAGAACTACGAGCAGTACTTC	CTSSPRRENYEQYF
NA	TRBV7-9	NA	TRBJ2-7	TGTGCCAGCAGCCCCCGAGAAGCGGGCTCCTACGAGCAGTACTTC	CASSPREAGSYEQYF
NA	TRBV7-6	TRBD2	TRBJ2-3	TGTGCCAGCAGCTTAGCCGGGACTAGCGGGAGGGATACGCAGTATTTT	CASSLAGTSGRDTQYF
once	TRBV7-8	NA	TRBJ2-3	TGTGCCAGCAGCTTTTTCTCAGGGGCCGGTACGCAGTATTTT	CASSFFSGAGTQYF
NA	TRBV28	NA	TRBJ1-1	TGTGCCAGCAGGCTCTTTATGAACACTGAAGCTTTCTTT	CASRLFMNTEAFF
NA	TRBV7-9	NA	TRBJ2-2	TGTGCCAGCAGCGGAGTCACCACCGGGGAGCTGTTTTTT	CASSGVTTGELFF
NA	TRBV18	NA	TRBJ2-2	TGTGCCAGCTCACCATCACCCAGCGCCCCCGGGGAGCTGTTTTTT	CASSPSPSAPGELFF
NA	TRBV19	TRBD2	TRBJ2-7	TGTGCCAGTAGTATAGGTACAGCGGGATGGGACGAGCAGTACTTC	CASSIGTAGWDEQYF
NA	TRBV5-6	NA	TRBJ2-7	TGTGCCAGCAGCTTTACCAACTACGAGCAGTACTTC	CASSFTNYEQYF
NA	TRBV30	TRBD2	TRBJ2-7	TGTGCCTGGAGTGGCGGGACTAGCGGGGGGGCAACCTACGAGCAGTACTTC	CAWSGGTSGGATYEQYF
NA	TRBV7-9	NA	TRBJ2-7	TGTGCCAGCAGCTTCGAACAGGGTAGAGAGCAGTACTTC	CASSFEQGREQYF
NA	TRBV2	NA	TRBJ2-1	TGTGCCAGCAGTGAGGGCGGACAGTCCTACAATGAGCAGTTCTTC	CASSEGGQSYNEQFF
NA	TRBV21-1	NA	TRBJ2-7	TGTGCCAGCAGCAAAGGGCTGCGCAGCCCCAGGCCCTACGAGCAGTACTTC	CASSKGLRSPRPYEQYF
once	TRBV27	NA	TRBJ2-3	TGTGCCAGCAGTTCCCACAGGTACCTAGCAGGAGATACGCAGTATTTT	CASSSHRYLAGDTQYF
NA	TRBV6-5	TRBD1	TRBJ2-2	TGTGCCAGCAGTTTCGGGACAGTCCCCGAGACCGGGGAGCTGTTTTTT	CASSFGTVPETGELFF
NA	TRBV4-2	TRBD2	TRBJ2-1	TGTGCCAGCAGCCAGCACGGACCATCTAGCGGGGCCAAGTTAGGTGAGCAGTTCTTC	CASSQHGPSSGAKLGEQFF
once	TRBV11-1	NA	TRBJ1-4	TGTGCCAGCTCCGGACTCACAAATCCTAGGACAAATGAAAAACTGTTTTTT	CASSGLTNPRTNEKLFF
NA	TRBV6-9	NA	TRBJ2-6	TGTGCCAGCAGTAATAGCCTCTTACGACAAAGTCGGGCCAACGTCCTGACTTTC	CASSNSLLRQSRANVLTF
NA	TRBV11-2	TRBD1	TRBJ1-4	TGTGCCAGCAGCCGGGGACAGGGAACAACTAATGAAAAACTGTTTTTT	CASSRGQGTTNEKLFF
NA	TRBV7-2	NA	TRBJ1-1	TGTGCCAGCAGATCCGACAAGAACACTGAAGCTTTCTTT	CASRSDKNTEAFF